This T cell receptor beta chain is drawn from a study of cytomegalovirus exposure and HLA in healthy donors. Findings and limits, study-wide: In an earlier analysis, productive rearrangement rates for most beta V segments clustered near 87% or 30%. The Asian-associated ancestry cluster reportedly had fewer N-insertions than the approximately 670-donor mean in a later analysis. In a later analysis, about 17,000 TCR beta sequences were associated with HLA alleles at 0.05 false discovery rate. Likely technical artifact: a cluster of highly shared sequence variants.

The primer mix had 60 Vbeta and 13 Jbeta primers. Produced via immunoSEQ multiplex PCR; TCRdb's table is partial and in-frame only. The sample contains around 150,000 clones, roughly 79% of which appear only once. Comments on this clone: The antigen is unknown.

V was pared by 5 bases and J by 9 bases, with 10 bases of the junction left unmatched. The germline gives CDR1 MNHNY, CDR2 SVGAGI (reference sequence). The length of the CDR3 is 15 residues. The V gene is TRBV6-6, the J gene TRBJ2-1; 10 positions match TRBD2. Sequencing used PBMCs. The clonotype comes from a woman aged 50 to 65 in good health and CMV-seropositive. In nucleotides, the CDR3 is TGTGCCAGCAGTGCGAGCGGGGGGGCAGTATCTGAGCAGTTCTTC. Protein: CASSASGGAVSEQFF.